This T cell receptor (beta chain) was obtained from a study of HIV-infected patients and healthy controls. This clonotype was observed a few times. The germline CDR1 and CDR2 sequences are LGHDT and YNNKEL (reference sequence). The CDR3 consists of 16 residues. The V and J ends lost 1 base and 0 bases respectively, with 10 bases between them. TCRdb re-analysed the 5' RACE reads in MiXCR, keeping a single row per CDR3 protein. The sample includes about 64,000 distinct CDR3 sequences, 19% of them seen just once. V is TRBV3-1 and J is TRBJ1-3; D is uncertain. Sequencing used CD4+ T cells from blood. This clonotype originated in a human donor in good health. CDR3 DNA sequence: TGTGCCAGCAGCCAAGTTGGGGTCAACTCTGGAAACACCATATATTTT. Its translation: CASSQVGVNSGNTIYF.